The source of this T cell receptor (beta chain) is a study of blood T cell repertoires in COVID-19. About the study: The United States, Italy and Spain were the sources of the acute and convalescent COVID-19 samples. PBMCs, B-cell-depleted T cells, or T cells provided the cDNA or gDNA that made up the material.

Original data processing: The assay estimated nucleated cells by amplifying reference gene primers. Repertoires were generated with immunoSEQ multiplex PCR, while TCRdb's copy carries only in-frame clones and drops some. V, J and clone size are taken as reported in that table, and D and trimming were inferred from the DNA itself. This sample has around 64,000 clones, with around 92% found just once. Trimming removed 3 bases at V and 4 bases at J, with 12 bases between. This CDR3 contains 15 residues. Germline V gives CDR1 SGHDN, CDR2 FVKESK. The rearrangement links TRBV14 to TRBJ2-2; D gene unclear. Sequenced sample: peripheral blood. The clonotype originates from a human donor in a cohort sampled during active COVID-19. Here the CDR3 reads CASSQLRGTTGELFF. The CDR3 coding sequence is TGTGCCAGCAGCCAGCTTCGAGGAACCACCGGGGAGCTGTTTTTT.